This paragraph covers one T cell receptor beta chain sequence. This entry is derived from a study of blood T cell repertoires in COVID-19. As for the study in general: Donors in the United States, Italy and Spain gave samples during acute or convalescent COVID-19.

Participants reported their clinical history, and cohort assignment relied on those reports. Recovery meant two consecutive negative NP/OP PCR tests, professional clearance, or resolved symptoms. V trimming: 1 base; J trimming: 7 bases; junction bases outside the gene matches: 9. The CDR3 runs to 17 residues. Germline loops: CDR1 MNHEY, CDR2 SMNVEV (reference sequence). The authors' processing: Amplification with reference gene primers provided the estimates of nucleated cell counts. Profiled with immunoSEQ multiplex PCR; TCRdb holds only in-frame clones, not every one. V, J and clone size were drawn from that table, and D and trimming were deduced from the DNA. The sample carries about 460,000 clones, roughly nine tenths recorded once.

The sequencing input was PBMCs or T cells enriched from blood (not recorded which). The TCR was taken from a woman aged 55-69 years who had recovered from COVID-19. The chain has TRBV27 and TRBJ1-6; 8 bases are a match to TRBD1. In nucleotides, the CDR3 is TGTGCCAGCAGTTTATATGGACAGGGCTCTTCAAATTCACCCCTCCACTTT. Translated, it gives CASSLYGQGSSNSPLHF.